The 17 T cell receptor beta chains reported below all come from one sample, sequenced in a study of T cells in Graves' hyperthyroidism and ophthalmopathy. Amplified TCR beta CDR3 regions derived from RNA transcripts. Primed by the HTBI set, a first-round RT-PCR was run on the TCR CDR3. TCRdb independently ran MiXCR on the multiplex PCR reads; one entry per CDR3 protein. The table includes about 400,000 distinct CDR3 sequences, 20% to 25% detected once. Input material: blood. The receptors originated from a man in his fifties or sixties with Graves' hyperthyroidism.

V usage is TRBV27 and J usage is TRBJ2-5, with D possibly being TRBD2 (6 bases). Trimming stripped 3 bases from V and 2 bases from J, with 10 bases between. The germline CDR1 and CDR2 sequences are MNHEY and SMNVEV (reference sequence). The CDR3 sequence is 14 residues long. CDR3 amino acids: CASSFFGSQETQYF. The CDR3 region has the DNA TGTGCCAGCAGTTTTTTCGGGAGTCAAGAGACCCAGTACTTC.

In this sample, this clonotype turned up once. V is TRBV25-1 and J is TRBJ1-4, with D possibly TRBD1 on 5 matching bases. The germline CDR1 and CDR2 sequences are MGHDK and SYGVNS. Trimming stripped 4 bases from V and 8 bases from J, with 20 bases between. This CDR3 is 16 amino acids long. CDR3 sequence: CASSGQLFLSGEKLFF. The CDR3 nucleotides are TGTGCCAGCAGTGGACAGTTATTCCTTTCGGGGGAAAAACTGTTTTTT.

This clonotype was seen a few times. The J gene is TRBJ2-7, the V gene TRBV9; no definite D call. Germline CDR1 reads SGDLS; CDR2 reads YYNGEE. CDR3 size: 14 residues. V shed 4 bases and J shed 3 bases, with 14 bases lying between them. CDR3 sequence (DNA): TGTGCCAGCAGCCCCGGGTGGCAGTTCTACGAGCAGTACTTC. Translating it yields CASSPGWQFYEQYF.

The genes are TRBV7-2 and TRBJ1-5, with unresolved D. CDR3 size: 17 residues. Trimming cost V 9 bases and J 2 bases, with 23 bases left between them. Per germline, CDR1 SGHTA and CDR2 FQGNSA. CDR3 amino acids: CASSIYSGTKGNQPQHF. In nucleotides, the CDR3 is TGTGCCAGTAGTATTTATTCGGGTACGAAGGGCAATCAGCCCCAGCATTTT. Variable domain in full (rest from reference TRBV7-2 and TRBJ1-5): GAGVSQSPSNKVTEKGKDVELRCDPISGHTALYWYRQSLGQGLEFLIYFQGNSAPDKSGLPSDRFSAERTGGSVSTLTIQRTQQEDSAVYLCASSIYSGTKGNQPQHFGDGTRLSIL.

The chain links TRBV28 to TRBJ1-2, with D perhaps matching TRBD1 (5 bases). The V gene's germline CDR1 is MDHEN and CDR2 SYDVKM. The CDR3 length is 13 residues. Trimming took off 3 bases at V and 8 bases at J, with 13 bases between the two ends. CDR3 in DNA: TGTGCCAGCAGTTTTTTGGGGACGGGAGGCTACACCTTC. Translated, it gives CASSFLGTGGYTF.

This clonotype showed up just a few times. The V and J genes are TRBV18 and TRBJ2-1, with D perhaps TRBD1 (6 bases). Germline lookup yields CDR1 KGHSH and CDR2 LQKENI. V lost 4 bases and J lost 5, with 15 bases in between. CDR3 length: 15 residues. The CDR3 nucleotides are TGTGCCAGCTCACGGGACATTCAAGGTGACAATGAGCAGTTCTTC. Translating gives CASSRDIQGDNEQFF.

This clonotype was recorded many times. This chain uses TRBV28 with TRBJ2-1; 12 positions match TRBD2. J lost 8 bases, V lost 5 bases, and 7 bases had no gene match. Germline V lookup: CDR1 MDHEN, CDR2 SYDVKM. The CDR3 consists of 15 residues. CDR3 in DNA: TGTGCCAGCAGTGTCGGACTAGCGGGAATTTATGAGCAGTTCTTC. It is translated as CASSVGLAGIYEQFF.

The rearrangement links TRBV20-1 to TRBJ2-3; a possible D gene is TRBD1 (6 bases). Trimming shortened V by 3 bases and J by 0 bases, and 19 bases separated the two germline ends. Germline V gives CDR1 DFQATT, CDR2 SNEGSKA (reference sequence). CDR3 length: 17 amino acids. The CDR3 loop is CSARGQGTPSSTDTQYF. DNA of the CDR3: TGCAGTGCTAGGGGGCAGGGGACCCCCTCTAGCACAGATACGCAGTATTTT.

The rearrangement links TRBV12-3 or TRBV12-4 to TRBJ2-1; perhaps TRBD2 as D (5 bases). Trimming left V 7 bases short and J 0 bases short, with 16 bases between. CDR3 length equals 16 residues. As DNA, the CDR3 is TGTGCCAGCAACCCGGACTCCCGTAACTCCTACAATGAGCAGTTCTTC. Translating gives CASNPDSRNSYNEQFF.

There are a few counts of this clonotype. This chain uses TRBV27 with TRBJ1-2; D is possibly TRBD1 (5 bases). V dropped 2 bases and J dropped 1 base, with 17 bases sitting between them. CDR1 MNHEY and CDR2 SMNVEV come from the germline V gene (reference sequence). This CDR3 spans 17 amino acids. The DNA of the CDR3 is TGTGCCAGCAGTTTAAAAGGCCGGGGGATTCTTAACTATGGCTACACCTTC. It is translated as CASSLKGRGILNYGYTF.

This clonotype showed up just a few times. The chain recombines TRBV24-1 with TRBJ2-1; D remains unclear. The CDR3 contains 16 residues. Trimming left V 1 base short and J 2 bases short, with 11 bases between. CDR1 is KGHDR, CDR2 SFDVKD, per germline. Here the CDR3 DNA reads TGTGCCACCAGTGATTTCCTAACACCAACCTACAATGAGCAGTTCTTC. This translates into CATSDFLTPTYNEQFF.

The chain links TRBV5-1 to TRBJ2-7, with D possibly being TRBD1 (6 bases). The CDR3 contains 16 residues. V lost 4 bases, J lost 0 bases, and 17 bases lay in between. CDR1 is SGHRS and CDR2 is YFSETQ in the germline V gene. The CDR3 sequence: CASSPRGGRSSYEQYF. The CDR3 DNA follows: TGCGCCAGCAGCCCTCGAGGGGGTAGAAGCTCCTACGAGCAGTACTTC.

This clonotype has at least ten counts. The chain joins TRBV7-3 to TRBJ2-1, with no clear D. CDR3 size: 13 residues. Looked up from germline, CDR1 is SGHTA and CDR2 is FQGTGA. Trimming removed 2 bases at V and 5 bases at J, with 7 bases between. CDR3 amino acids: CASSLAQNNEQFF. In nucleotides, the CDR3 is TGTGCCAGCAGCTTAGCTCAAAACAATGAGCAGTTCTTC.

The chain uses TRBV20-1 and TRBJ2-1; 12 bases are a match to TRBD2. The germline V gene has CDR1 DFQATT and CDR2 SNEGSKA (reference sequence). The CDR3 extends over 13 amino acids. The junction had 4 bases not matched to a gene; V was cut back by 6 bases and J by 7 bases. The CDR3 DNA sequence: TGCAGTGCCATAGGACTAGCGGGAAATGAGCAGTTCTTC. It translates to CSAIGLAGNEQFF.

This clonotype was picked up a small number of times. This chain joins TRBV6-1 and TRBJ2-7; the D gene is possibly TRBD1 (5 bases). Germline V gene sequence: CDR1 MNHNS, CDR2 SASEGT. V was trimmed by 8 bases and J by 3 bases, leaving 14 bases between them. This CDR3 contains 13 residues. The CDR3 DNA sequence: TGTGCCAGCGGTCGGCAGGGCATCTACGAGCAGTACTTC. Its translation is CASGRQGIYEQYF.

Note on this clonotype: This may come from a read error, since a much larger clone is one base off. The genes are TRBV12-3 or TRBV12-4 and TRBJ2-3, with D perhaps matching TRBD2 (5 bases). This CDR3 is 15 amino acids long. V was pared by 6 bases and J by 6 bases, with 19 bases between. Here the CDR3 reads CASRFRRTPGDTQYF. The DNA for the CDR3 is TGTGCCAGCAGGTTTCGGCGGACCCCGGGGGATACGCAGTATTTT.

J is TRBJ2-7 and V is TRBV12-3 or TRBV12-4; D remains unclear. CDR3 length equals 14 residues. The V and J ends lost 8 bases and 0 bases respectively, with 14 bases between them. In DNA, the CDR3 is TGTGCCAGCCAAACTCAAGCTAGCTCCTACGAGCAGTACTTC. It codes for CASQTQASSYEQYF.